A single sample gave rise to the 26 T cell receptor beta chains below, sequenced in a study of T-cell reconstitution after alpha-beta-depleted transplantation in children. Preparing the TCRbeta library involved the use of unique molecular identifiers. MiXCR was run by TCRdb on the PCR reads, yielding one entry per CDR3 protein. This sample yields some 490,000 distinct CDR3 sequences, of which approximately 12% are seen a single time; approximately 5.4% belongs to the top ten. The sequences come from PBMCs from the stem cell graft donor, collected from the stem cell graft. Every receptor here comes from a human donor who donated a stem cell graft to a child with combined immunodeficiency.

With regard to this clonotype: This may come from a read error, since a much larger clone is one base off. The rearrangement joins TRBV5-1 to TRBJ2-1, with a possible D match to TRBD2 (7 bases). Germline lookup yields CDR1 SGHRS and CDR2 YFSETQ. This CDR3 spans 15 amino acids. The ends were cut back, 4 bases at V and 4 bases at J, with 15 bases in the middle. This chain's CDR3 is CASSMTSRGYNEQFF. For the CDR3, the DNA is TGCGCCAGCAGCATGACTAGCAGGGGATACAATGAGCAGTTCTTC.

This clonotype was seen more than once but under ten times. The gene calls are TRBV12-3 or TRBV12-4 and TRBJ1-5; D gene ambiguous. V was clipped by 3 bases and J by 7 bases, with 16 bases between them. The CDR3 has 15 amino acids. In DNA form, the CDR3 reads TGTGCCAGCAGTTTTGGTGGTTCAAGTTGGCAGCCCCAGCATTTT. Amino acids: CASSFGGSSWQPQHF.

The gene calls are TRBV20-1 and TRBJ2-3; 9 bases align to TRBD2. The trim removed 5 bases at V and 2 bases at J, leaving 5 bases unmatched. Germline V gives CDR1 DFQATT, CDR2 SNEGSKA (reference sequence). The CDR3 sequence is 14 residues long. The CDR3 loop is CSAVAGANTDTQYF. The CDR3 DNA follows: TGCAGTGCTGTAGCGGGAGCGAACACAGATACGCAGTATTTT.

In this sample, this clonotype turned up many times. The chain links TRBV6-1 to TRBJ2-3, with 10 bases lining up with TRBD2. The CDR3 runs 16 residues. The ends lost 8 bases at V and 1 base at J; junction bases unmatched: 9. The germline gives CDR1 MNHNS, CDR2 SASEGT. This chain's CDR3 is CASDLVAGGRTDTQYF. The CDR3, as DNA: TGTGCCAGCGATTTGGTAGCGGGGGGACGCACAGATACGCAGTATTTT.

The table lists this clonotype with many counts. V usage is TRBV24-1 and J usage is TRBJ2-7, with D tentatively TRBD1 or TRBD2 (5 bases each). Deletions cut 7 bases from V and 2 bases from J, with 11 bases between. Germline CDR1 KGHDR, CDR2 SFDVKD. The CDR3 spans 13 residues. The CDR3 protein is CATSDGTPYEQYF. The CDR3 DNA follows: TGTGCCACCAGCGATGGGACGCCCTACGAGCAGTACTTC.

This clonotype was seen more than once but under ten times. The rearrangement links TRBV7-9 to TRBJ2-5; a possible D gene is TRBD1 (6 bases). Germline loops: CDR1 SEHNR, CDR2 FQNEAQ (reference sequence). The CDR3 contains 15 residues. Between the trimmed V and J ends, which lost 1 base and 2 bases, there was a span of 11 bases. The CDR3 here is CASSLGDKRQETQYF. CDR3 in DNA: TGTGCCAGCAGCTTAGGGGACAAGAGACAAGAGACCCAGTACTTC.

V usage is TRBV5-1 and J usage is TRBJ2-1; TRBD2 agrees at 11 bases. Looked up from germline, CDR1 is SGHRS and CDR2 is YFSETQ. The CDR3 length is 17 residues. The V gene end was trimmed by 1 base and the J gene end by 3 bases; junction bases not matched to a gene: 6. The CDR3 region is CASSLRTSGQSYNEQFF. The CDR3 coding sequence is TGCGCCAGCAGCTTGAGGACTAGCGGGCAGAGCTACAATGAGCAGTTCTTC.

This clonotype was observed a few times. The V gene is TRBV6-5, the J gene TRBJ2-1; either TRBD1 or TRBD2 may fit D (5 bases each). Trimming shortened V by 6 bases and J by 8 bases, and 14 bases separated the two germline ends. Germline CDR1 is MNHEY and CDR2 is SVGAGI. This CDR3 spans 13 amino acids. Here the CDR3 reads CASRPPLGDEQFF. The CDR3 DNA sequence: TGTGCCAGCAGGCCCCCCCTGGGGGATGAGCAGTTCTTC.

In its sample, this clonotype was seen a few times. This chain links TRBV7-2 with TRBJ2-5, with TRBD2 matching 12 bases. V trimming: 5 bases; J trimming: 4 bases; junction bases outside the gene matches: 8. Germline values: CDR1 SGHTA, CDR2 FQGNSA. The CDR3 spans 16 residues. CDR3 sequence reads: CASSQFLAGGRETQYF. The CDR3 DNA reads as TGTGCCAGCAGCCAATTCCTAGCGGGAGGGAGAGAGACCCAGTACTTC.

The V gene is TRBV27, the J gene TRBJ2-7, with D perhaps assigned TRBD1 or TRBD2 (5 bases each). The CDR3 spans 14 residues. CDR1 MNHEY and CDR2 SMNVEV come from the germline V gene (reference sequence). V dropped 2 bases and J dropped 3 bases, with 11 bases sitting between them. CDR3 sequence reads: CASSLAGTHYEQYF. In nucleotides, the CDR3 is TGTGCCAGCAGTTTAGCCGGGACGCACTACGAGCAGTACTTC.

CDR3 nucleotides: TGTGCCAGCAGCTTTAGGAGGGGTTACAATGAGCAGTTCTTC. Residues: CASSFRRGYNEQFF. The rearrangement joins TRBV7-4 to TRBJ2-1; TRBD2 might be the D (6 bases). Per the germline V gene, CDR1 is SGHVT and CDR2 is SQSDAQ. CDR3 length equals 14 residues. V lost 3 bases to trimming and J lost 4 bases, with 10 bases between them.

This clonotype was counted at least ten times. The chain joins TRBV20-1 to TRBJ2-5; perhaps TRBD2 as D (6 bases). The V and J ends lost 1 base and 4 bases respectively, with 13 bases between them. This CDR3 is built from 14 residues. The germline V gene has CDR1 DFQATT and CDR2 SNEGSKA (reference sequence). The CDR3 region is CSARVGGLRETQYF. The CDR3 region has the DNA TGCAGTGCTAGAGTCGGTGGACTAAGAGAGACCCAGTACTTC.

This clonotype was counted many times. The rearrangement joins TRBV29-1 to TRBJ2-7; perhaps TRBD2 as D (6 bases). This CDR3 spans 15 amino acids. With 4 bases removed from V and 4 bases from J, the gap between germline ends came to 20 bases. CDR1 is SQVTM and CDR2 is ANQGSEA in the germline V gene. Written as DNA, the CDR3 is TGCAGCGTTGTGTCGACGCCGGGACTCATGTACGAGCAGTACTTC. Translation: CSVVSTPGLMYEQYF.

This clonotype was picked up a small number of times. This chain joins TRBV11-1 and TRBJ2-7, with D maybe TRBD2 (6 bases). This CDR3 has 15 amino acids. Trimming pared 5 bases from V and 2 bases from J, leaving 16 bases between. Germline loops: CDR1 SGHAT, CDR2 FQDESV (reference sequence). In DNA, the CDR3 is TGTGCCAGCAGCCGAGGCCGGGGGTCTCCCTACGAGCAGTACTTC. As protein: CASSRGRGSPYEQYF.

The rearrangement uses TRBV20-1 and TRBJ1-6, with D perhaps matching TRBD1 (5 bases). Trimming cost V 1 base and J 0 bases, with 10 bases left between them. The CDR3 length is 16 residues. CDR1 and CDR2 from the germline V gene are DFQATT and SNEGSKA (reference sequence). As DNA, the CDR3 is TGCAGTGCTAGAGGGCCCCAGGGCTCCTATAATTCACCCCTCCACTTT. It yields the protein CSARGPQGSYNSPLHF.

This clonotype has just a few counts. The chain employs TRBV10-3 and TRBJ2-1; 8 nucleotides align to TRBD2. V lost 6 bases, J lost 6 bases, and 10 bases stayed unmatched. This CDR3 is built from 15 residues. Germline V CDR1 and CDR2: ENHRY, SYGVKD. This chain's CDR3 is CAIRPGLEGSNEQFF. The CDR3 DNA follows: TGTGCCATCAGACCGGGACTAGAGGGAAGCAATGAGCAGTTCTTC.

The chain carries TRBV5-6 and TRBJ2-7, with D unclear. Trimming took 4 bases from V and 7 from J, leaving 9 bases between them. The CDR3 has 11 amino acids. In germline, CDR1 is SGHDT, CDR2 YYEEEE. CDR3 in DNA: TGTGCCAGCAGCGCGTCTGGGGAGCAGTACTTC. As protein: CASSASGEQYF.

The chain has TRBV29-1 and TRBJ1-2; possible D gene TRBD1, 6 bases. The CDR3 loop spans 12 amino acids. Germline V CDR1 and CDR2: SQVTM, ANQGSEA. V lost 6 bases to trimming and J lost 5 bases, with 13 bases between them. The CDR3 sequence: CSVQGTLYGYTF. The CDR3 DNA follows: TGCAGCGTCCAGGGGACCCTTTATGGCTACACCTTC. The whole variable domain, remainder taken from reference TRBV29-1 and TRBJ1-2, is SAVISQKPSRDICQRGTSLTIQCQVDSQVTMMFWYRQQPGQSLTLIATANQGSEATYESGFVIDKFPISRPNLTFSTLTVSNMSPEDSSIYLCSVQGTLYGYTFGSGTRLTVV.

This clonotype has more than one count but fewer than ten. V and J are TRBV20-1 and TRBJ2-1; 9 bases match TRBD2. V lost 7 bases, J lost 9 bases, and 7 bases stayed unmatched. This CDR3 contains 12 residues. CDR1 is DFQATT, CDR2 SNEGSKA, per germline (reference sequence). The chain's CDR3 is CSVAGGLVEQFF. DNA for the CDR3: TGCAGTGTGGCGGGGGGGCTAGTTGAGCAGTTCTTC.

In this sample, this clonotype turned up a few times. The chain joins TRBV30 to TRBJ2-3, with 8 bases matching TRBD1. Losses at the gene ends were 1 base for V and 4 bases for J; bases not matched to a gene: 10. The V gene's germline CDR1 is GTSNPN and CDR2 SVGIG (reference sequence). The CDR3 extends over 16 amino acids. The CDR3 DNA reads as TGTGCCTGGAGTGACCGAGGCAGGGGGCGGCCAGATACGCAGTATTTT. Residues: CAWSDRGRGRPDTQYF.

The genes are TRBV7-2 and TRBJ1-4; tentative D call: TRBD1 (5 bases). CDR3 length: 16 amino acids. The germline gives CDR1 SGHTA, CDR2 FQGNSA. Trimming took 5 bases from V and 3 from J, leaving 16 bases between them. This chain's CDR3 is CASSLGGARANEKLFF. In DNA form, the CDR3 reads TGTGCCAGCAGCCTCGGAGGGGCGAGGGCTAATGAAAAACTGTTTTTT. The full variable domain, its missing parts supplied by reference TRBV7-2 and TRBJ1-4, is GAGVSQSPSNKVTEKGKDVELRCDPISGHTALYWYRQSLGQGLEFLIYFQGNSAPDKSGLPSDRFSAERTGGSVSTLTIQRTQQEDSAVYLCASSLGGARANEKLFFGSGTQLSVL.

V gene TRBV19 combines with J gene TRBJ1-1; perhaps TRBD1 as D (6 bases). Per the germline V gene, CDR1 is LNHDA and CDR2 is SQIVND (reference sequence). The CDR3 is made up of 16 amino acids. Trimming took off 2 bases at V and 2 bases at J, with 15 bases between the two ends. The CDR3 DNA reads as TGTGCCAGTAGTATACGGGGCAGGGGAAGAAACACTGAAGCTTTCTTT. It codes for CASSIRGRGRNTEAFF.

This clonotype was found many times. The chain uses TRBV20-1 and TRBJ1-2, with a weak D call TRBD1 (5 bases). The CDR3 is 14 amino acids. V lost 1 base and J 4 bases, leaving 13 bases between the germline ends. In germline, CDR1 is DFQATT, CDR2 SNEGSKA (reference sequence). CDR3 in DNA: TGCAGTGCTAGAGGCTTCGGGGACCCCTATGGCTACACCTTC. Its protein is CSARGFGDPYGYTF.

V is TRBV30 and J is TRBJ2-5; perhaps TRBD2 as D (7 bases). Trimming cost V 0 bases and J 3 bases, with 8 bases left between them. There are 13 residues in the CDR3. Per germline, CDR1 GTSNPN and CDR2 SVGIG (reference sequence). The CDR3 protein is CAWSVGGEETQYF. The CDR3 DNA reads TGTGCCTGGAGTGTAGGGGGGGAAGAGACCCAGTACTTC. The full variable domain, rest sourced from reference TRBV30 and TRBJ2-5, is SQTIHQWPATLVQPVGSPLSLECTVEGTSNPNLYWYRQAAGRGLQLLFYSVGIGQISSEVPQNLSASRPQDRQFILSSKKLLLSDSGFYLCAWSVGGEETQYFGPGTRLLVL.

This chain joins TRBV29-1 and TRBJ2-2, with D possibly matching TRBD1 (5 bases). The CDR3 consists of 14 residues. Germline V gene sequence: CDR1 SQVTM, CDR2 ANQGSEA. The V gene lost 6 bases and the J gene lost 2 bases, with 13 bases spanning the gap. The CDR3 region has the DNA TGCAGCGTGGAAAAAGGGGTAAACACCGGGGAGCTGTTTTTT. This translates into CSVEKGVNTGELFF.

The chain joins TRBV7-2 to TRBJ2-1, with D perhaps matching TRBD1 (5 bases). The germline V gene encodes CDR1 SGHTA and CDR2 FQGNSA. Trimming removed 4 bases at V and 7 bases at J, with 23 bases between. CDR3 size: 17 residues. This chain's CDR3 is CASSSGWGRAVGNEQFF. The CDR3 bases are TGTGCCAGCAGCTCCGGTTGGGGCAGGGCGGTCGGGAATGAGCAGTTCTTC.